Here is one TCR beta chain with its context. Its antigen is unknown. These data come from a study of cytomegalovirus exposure and HLA in healthy donors. Study observations and caveats: Cytomegalovirus-associated TCR beta chains were listed, numbering some 180.

TCRdb's copy holds only in-frame clones and misses some; the assay was immunoSEQ multiplex PCR. Among around 140,000 clones listed, approximately 88% were seen once. The CDR3 is 14 amino acids. From germline, CDR1 is MNHEY and CDR2 SVGAGI. V dropped 8 bases and J dropped 3; count of bases not matched to a gene: 9. The origin of this receptor is a young man in good health and CMV-seropositive. The specimen was PBMCs. The V call is TRBV6-5, the J call TRBJ2-7; 8 bases line up with TRBD2. CDR3 sequence: CASFGSGGLYEQYF. CDR3 bases: TGTGCCAGCTTTGGGTCGGGAGGGCTCTACGAGCAGTACTTC.